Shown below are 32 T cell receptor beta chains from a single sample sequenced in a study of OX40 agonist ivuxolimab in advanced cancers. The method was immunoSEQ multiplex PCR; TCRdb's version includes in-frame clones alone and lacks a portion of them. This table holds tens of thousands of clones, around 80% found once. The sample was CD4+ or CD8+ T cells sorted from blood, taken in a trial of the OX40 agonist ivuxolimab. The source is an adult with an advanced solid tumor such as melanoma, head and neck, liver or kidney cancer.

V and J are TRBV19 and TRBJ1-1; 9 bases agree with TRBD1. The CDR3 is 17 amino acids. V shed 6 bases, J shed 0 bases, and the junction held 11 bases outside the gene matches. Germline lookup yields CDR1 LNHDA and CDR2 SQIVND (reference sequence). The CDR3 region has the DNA TGTGCCAGTAGGGCCGGACAGGGGCGGAACATGAACACTGAAGCTTTCTTT. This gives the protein CASRAGQGRNMNTEAFF.

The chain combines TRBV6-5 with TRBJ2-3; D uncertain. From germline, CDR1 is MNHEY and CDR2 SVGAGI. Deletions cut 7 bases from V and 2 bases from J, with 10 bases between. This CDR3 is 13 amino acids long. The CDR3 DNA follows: TGTGCCAGCACCAGCGCCCTCACAGATACGCAGTATTTT. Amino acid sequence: CASTSALTDTQYF.

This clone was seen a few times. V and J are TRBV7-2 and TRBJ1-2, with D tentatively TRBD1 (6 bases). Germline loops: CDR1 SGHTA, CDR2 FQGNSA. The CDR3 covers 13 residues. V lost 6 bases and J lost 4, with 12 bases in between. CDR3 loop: CASRETGLYGYTF. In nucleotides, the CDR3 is TGTGCCAGCAGGGAGACAGGCCTCTATGGCTACACCTTC.

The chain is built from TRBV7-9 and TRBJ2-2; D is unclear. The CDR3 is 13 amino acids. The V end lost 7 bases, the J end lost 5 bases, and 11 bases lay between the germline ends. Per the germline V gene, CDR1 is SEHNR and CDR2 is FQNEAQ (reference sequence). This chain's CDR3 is CASTLTMTGELFF. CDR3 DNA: TGTGCCAGCACCCTCACTATGACCGGGGAGCTGTTTTTT.

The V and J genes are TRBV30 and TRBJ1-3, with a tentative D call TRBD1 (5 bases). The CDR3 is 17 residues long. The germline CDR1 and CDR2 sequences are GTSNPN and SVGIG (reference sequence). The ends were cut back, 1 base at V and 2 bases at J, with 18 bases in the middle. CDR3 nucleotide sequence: TGTGCCTGGAGTGGGGGACCTGGGGTGTGGGCTGGAAACACCATATATTTT. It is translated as CAWSGGPGVWAGNTIYF.

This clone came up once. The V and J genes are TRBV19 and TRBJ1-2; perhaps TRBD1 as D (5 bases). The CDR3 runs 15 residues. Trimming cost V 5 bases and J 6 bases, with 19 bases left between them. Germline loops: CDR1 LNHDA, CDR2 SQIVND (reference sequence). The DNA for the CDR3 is TGTGCCAGTAGTCCAACCCCAACGGGGGGTCATGGCTACACCTTC. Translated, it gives CASSPTPTGGHGYTF.

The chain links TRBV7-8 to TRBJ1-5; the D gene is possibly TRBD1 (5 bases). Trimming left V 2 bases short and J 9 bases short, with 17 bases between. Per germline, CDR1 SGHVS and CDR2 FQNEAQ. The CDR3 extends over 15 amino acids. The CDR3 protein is CASSLHQGPGWPQHF. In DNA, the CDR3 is TGTGCCAGCAGCTTACATCAGGGTCCAGGGTGGCCCCAGCATTTT.

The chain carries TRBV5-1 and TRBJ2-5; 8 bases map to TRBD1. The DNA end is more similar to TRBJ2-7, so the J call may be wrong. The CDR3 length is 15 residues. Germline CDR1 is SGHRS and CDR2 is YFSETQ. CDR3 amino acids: CASSLGRGLIYEQYF. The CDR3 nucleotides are TGCGCCAGCAGCTTGGGCAGGGGGCTTATCTACGAGCAGTACTTC.

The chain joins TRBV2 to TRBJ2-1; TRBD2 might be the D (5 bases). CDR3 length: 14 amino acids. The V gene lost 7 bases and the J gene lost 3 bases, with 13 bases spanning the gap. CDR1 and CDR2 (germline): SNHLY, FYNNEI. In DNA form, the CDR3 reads TGTGCCAGCACCCCTAGCCGGCTCTACAATGAGCAGTTCTTC. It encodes CASTPSRLYNEQFF.

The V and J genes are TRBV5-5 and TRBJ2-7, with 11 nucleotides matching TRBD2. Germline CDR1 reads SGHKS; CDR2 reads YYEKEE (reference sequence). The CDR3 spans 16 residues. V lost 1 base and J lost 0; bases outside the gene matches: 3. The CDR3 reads CASSLLAGGLSYEQYF. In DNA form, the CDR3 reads TGTGCCAGCAGCTTGCTAGCGGGAGGCCTCTCCTACGAGCAGTACTTC.

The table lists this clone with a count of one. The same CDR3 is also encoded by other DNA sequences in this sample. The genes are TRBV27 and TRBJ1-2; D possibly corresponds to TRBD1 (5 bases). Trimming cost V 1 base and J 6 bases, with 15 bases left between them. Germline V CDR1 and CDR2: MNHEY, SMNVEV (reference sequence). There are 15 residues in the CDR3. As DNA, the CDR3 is TGTGCCAGCAGTTTATACGGGGGAGAGAGAGATGGCTACACCTTC. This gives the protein CASSLYGGERDGYTF.

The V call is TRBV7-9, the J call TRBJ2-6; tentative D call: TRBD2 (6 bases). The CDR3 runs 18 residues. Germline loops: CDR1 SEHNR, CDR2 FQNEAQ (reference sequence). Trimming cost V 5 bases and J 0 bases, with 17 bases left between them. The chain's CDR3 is CASSPRGSLISGANVLTF. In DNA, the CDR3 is TGTGCCAGCAGCCCTCGGGGGAGCTTAATCTCTGGGGCCAACGTCCTGACTTTC.

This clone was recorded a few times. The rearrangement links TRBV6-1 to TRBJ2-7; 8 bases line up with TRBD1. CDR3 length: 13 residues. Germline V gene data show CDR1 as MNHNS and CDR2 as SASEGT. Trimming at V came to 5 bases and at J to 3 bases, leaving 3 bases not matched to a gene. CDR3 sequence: CASSSGGRYEQYF. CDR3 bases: TGTGCCAGCAGTTCAGGGGGCCGCTACGAGCAGTACTTC.

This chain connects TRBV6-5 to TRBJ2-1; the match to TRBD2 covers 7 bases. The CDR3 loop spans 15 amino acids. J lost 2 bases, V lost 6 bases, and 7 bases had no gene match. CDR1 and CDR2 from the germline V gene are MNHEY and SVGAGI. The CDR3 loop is CASSRGGEAYNEQFF. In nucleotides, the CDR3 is TGTGCCAGCAGCCGGGGAGGGGAAGCCTACAATGAGCAGTTCTTC.

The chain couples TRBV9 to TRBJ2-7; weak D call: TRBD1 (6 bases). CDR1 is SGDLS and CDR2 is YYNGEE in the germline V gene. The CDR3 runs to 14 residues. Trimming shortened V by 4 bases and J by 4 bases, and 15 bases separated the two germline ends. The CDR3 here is CASSPKDSRYEQYF. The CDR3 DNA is TGTGCCAGCAGCCCCAAGGACAGTAGATACGAGCAGTACTTC.

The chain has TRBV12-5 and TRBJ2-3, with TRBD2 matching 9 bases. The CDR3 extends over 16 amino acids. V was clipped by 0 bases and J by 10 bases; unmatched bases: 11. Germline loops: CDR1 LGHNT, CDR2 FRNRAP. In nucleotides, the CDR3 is TGTGCTAGTGGTTTGGTCTCCGGCGGGGGGGCCGCCGCGCAGTATTTT. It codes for CASGLVSGGGAAAQYF.

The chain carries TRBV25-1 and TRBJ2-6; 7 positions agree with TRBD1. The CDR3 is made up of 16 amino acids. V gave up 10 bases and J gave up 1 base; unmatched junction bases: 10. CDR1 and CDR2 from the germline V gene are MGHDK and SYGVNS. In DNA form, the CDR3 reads TGTGCCACCTCCCGGGACAGCCTGTCTGGGGCCAACGTCCTGACTTTC. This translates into CATSRDSLSGANVLTF.

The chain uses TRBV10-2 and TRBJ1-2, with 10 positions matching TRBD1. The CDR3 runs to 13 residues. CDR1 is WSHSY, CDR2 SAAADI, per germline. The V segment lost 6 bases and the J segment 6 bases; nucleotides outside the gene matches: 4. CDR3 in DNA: TGCGCCAGCAGCGTAGGGACAGGGGATGGCTACACCTTC. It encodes CASSVGTGDGYTF.

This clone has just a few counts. CDR3 residues: CASSDSTGGSGANVLTF. In DNA, the CDR3 is TGTGCCAGCAGTGACTCGACAGGGGGCTCTGGGGCCAACGTCCTGACTTTC. The J gene is TRBJ2-6, the V gene TRBV6-4, with TRBD1 matching over 9 bases. There are 17 residues in the CDR3. The V gene end was trimmed by 0 bases and the J gene end by 0 bases; junction bases not matched to a gene: 0. Per the germline V gene, CDR1 is MRHNA and CDR2 is SNTAGT.

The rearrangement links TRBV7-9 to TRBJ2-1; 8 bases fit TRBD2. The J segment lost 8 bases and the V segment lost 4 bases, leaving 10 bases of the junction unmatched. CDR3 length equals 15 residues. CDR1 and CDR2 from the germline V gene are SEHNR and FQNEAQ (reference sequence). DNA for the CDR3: TGTGCCAGCAGCTCAAGACTAGCGCCTACGGATGAGCAGTTCTTC. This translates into CASSSRLAPTDEQFF.

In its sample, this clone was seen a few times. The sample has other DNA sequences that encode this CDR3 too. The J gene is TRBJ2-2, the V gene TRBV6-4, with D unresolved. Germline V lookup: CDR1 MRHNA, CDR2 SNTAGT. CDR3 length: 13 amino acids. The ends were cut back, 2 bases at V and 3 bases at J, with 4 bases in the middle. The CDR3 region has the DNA TGTGCCAGCAGTGACAGGGACACCGGGGAGCTGTTTTTT. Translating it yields CASSDRDTGELFF.

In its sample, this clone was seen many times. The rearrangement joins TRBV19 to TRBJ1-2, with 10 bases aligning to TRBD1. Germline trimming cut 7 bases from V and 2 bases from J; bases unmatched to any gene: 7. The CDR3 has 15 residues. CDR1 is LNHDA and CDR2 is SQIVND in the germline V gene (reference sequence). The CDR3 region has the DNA TGTGCCAGTACCCTGGCGGGACAGGGGAACTATGGCTACACCTTC. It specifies CASTLAGQGNYGYTF. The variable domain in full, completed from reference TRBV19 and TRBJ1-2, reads DGGITQSPKYLFRKEGQNVTLSCEQNLNHDAMYWYRQDPGQGLRLIYYSQIVNDFQKGDIAEGYSVSREKKESFPLTVTSAQKNPTAFYLCASTLAGQGNYGYTFGSGTRLTVV.

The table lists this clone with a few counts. The CDR3 is CATSRGRGQAPGELFF. Written as DNA, the CDR3 is TGTGCCACCAGCAGAGGCCGAGGACAGGCCCCCGGGGAGCTGTTTTTT. The genes are TRBV15 and TRBJ2-2, with 7 positions matching TRBD1. The CDR3 consists of 16 residues. The V and J ends lost 1 base and 6 bases, in that order; junction bases with no gene match: 8. Per germline, CDR1 LNHNV and CDR2 YYDKDF (reference sequence).

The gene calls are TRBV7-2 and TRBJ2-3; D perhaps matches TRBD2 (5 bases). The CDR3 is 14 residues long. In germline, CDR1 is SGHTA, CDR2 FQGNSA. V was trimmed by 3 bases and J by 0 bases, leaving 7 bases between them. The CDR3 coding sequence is TGTGCCAGCAGCTTGCGGGCTAGCACAGATACGCAGTATTTT. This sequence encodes CASSLRASTDTQYF.

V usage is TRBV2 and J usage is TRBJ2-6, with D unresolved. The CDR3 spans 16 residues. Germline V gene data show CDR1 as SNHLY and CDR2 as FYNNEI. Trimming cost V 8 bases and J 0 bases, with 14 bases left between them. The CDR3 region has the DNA TGTGCCAGCGATGCCGCCAGACTCTCTGGGGCCAACGTCCTGACTTTC. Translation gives CASDAARLSGANVLTF.

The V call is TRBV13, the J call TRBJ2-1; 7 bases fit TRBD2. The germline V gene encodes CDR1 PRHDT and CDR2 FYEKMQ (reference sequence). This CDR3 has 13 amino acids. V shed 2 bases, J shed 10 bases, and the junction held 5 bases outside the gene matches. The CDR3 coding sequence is TGTGCCAGCAGCTTAAGGGCGGGGGTGGAGCAGTTCTTC. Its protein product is CASSLRAGVEQFF.

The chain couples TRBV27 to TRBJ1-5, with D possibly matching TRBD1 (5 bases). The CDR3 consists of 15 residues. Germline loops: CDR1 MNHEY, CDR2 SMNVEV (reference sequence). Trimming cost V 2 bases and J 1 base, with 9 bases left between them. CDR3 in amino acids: CASSLLAGSNQPQHF. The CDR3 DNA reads TGTGCCAGCAGTTTACTGGCAGGGAGCAATCAGCCCCAGCATTTT.

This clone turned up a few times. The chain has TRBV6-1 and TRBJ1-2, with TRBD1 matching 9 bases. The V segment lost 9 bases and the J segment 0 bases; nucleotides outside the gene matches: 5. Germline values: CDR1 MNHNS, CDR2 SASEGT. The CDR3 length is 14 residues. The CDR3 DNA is TGTGCCAGTCAGACAGGGGGTACTAACTATGGCTACACCTTC. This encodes CASQTGGTNYGYTF.

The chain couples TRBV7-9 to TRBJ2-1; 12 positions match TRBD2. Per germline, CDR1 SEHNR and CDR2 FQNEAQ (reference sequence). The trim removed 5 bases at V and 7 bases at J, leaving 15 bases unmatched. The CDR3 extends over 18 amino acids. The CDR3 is CASSPTPRLAGVRNEQFF. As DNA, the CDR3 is TGTGCCAGCAGCCCCACCCCCCGACTAGCGGGAGTCAGAAATGAGCAGTTCTTC.

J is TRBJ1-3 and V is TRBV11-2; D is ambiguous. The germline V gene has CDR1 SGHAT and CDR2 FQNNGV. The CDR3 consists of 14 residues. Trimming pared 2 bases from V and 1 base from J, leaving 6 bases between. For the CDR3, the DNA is TGTGCCAGCAGCTTAAGGCGATCTGGAAACACCATATATTTT. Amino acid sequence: CASSLRRSGNTIYF. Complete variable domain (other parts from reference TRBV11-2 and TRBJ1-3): EAGVAQSPRYKIIEKRQSVAFWCNPISGHATLYWYQQILGQGPKLLIQFQNNGVVDDSQLPKDRFSAERLKGVDSTLKIQPAKLEDSAVYLCASSLRRSGNTIYFGEGSWLTVV.

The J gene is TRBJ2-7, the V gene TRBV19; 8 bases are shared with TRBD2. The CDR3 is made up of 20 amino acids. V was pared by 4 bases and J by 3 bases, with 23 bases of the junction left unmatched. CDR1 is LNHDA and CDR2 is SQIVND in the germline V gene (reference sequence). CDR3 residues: CASSTFDASSGTTASYEQYF. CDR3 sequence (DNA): TGTGCCAGTAGTACTTTCGATGCGAGTAGCGGGACGACAGCGAGCTACGAGCAGTACTTC.

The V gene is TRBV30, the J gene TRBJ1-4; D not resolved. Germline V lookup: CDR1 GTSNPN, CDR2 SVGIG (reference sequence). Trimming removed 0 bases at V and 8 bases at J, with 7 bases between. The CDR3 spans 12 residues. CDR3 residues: CAWSVNREKLFF. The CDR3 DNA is TGTGCCTGGAGTGTCAATAGGGAAAAACTGTTTTTT. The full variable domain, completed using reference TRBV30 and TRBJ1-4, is SQTIHQWPATLVQPVGSPLSLECTVEGTSNPNLYWYRQAAGRGLQLLFYSVGIGQISSEVPQNLSASRPQDRQFILSSKKLLLSDSGFYLCAWSVNREKLFFGSGTQLSVL.